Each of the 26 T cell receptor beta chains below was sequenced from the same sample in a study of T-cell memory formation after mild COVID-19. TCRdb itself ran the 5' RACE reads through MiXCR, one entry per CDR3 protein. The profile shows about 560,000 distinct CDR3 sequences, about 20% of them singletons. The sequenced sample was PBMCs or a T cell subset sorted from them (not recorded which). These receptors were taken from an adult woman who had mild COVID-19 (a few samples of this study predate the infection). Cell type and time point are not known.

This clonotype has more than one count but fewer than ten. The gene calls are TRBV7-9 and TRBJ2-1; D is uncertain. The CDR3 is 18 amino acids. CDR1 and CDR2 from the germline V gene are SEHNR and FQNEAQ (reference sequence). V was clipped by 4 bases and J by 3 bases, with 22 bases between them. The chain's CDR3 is CASSSLSTAYQLYNEQFF. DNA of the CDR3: TGTGCCAGCAGCTCCCTCAGTACAGCTTACCAACTCTACAATGAGCAGTTCTTC.

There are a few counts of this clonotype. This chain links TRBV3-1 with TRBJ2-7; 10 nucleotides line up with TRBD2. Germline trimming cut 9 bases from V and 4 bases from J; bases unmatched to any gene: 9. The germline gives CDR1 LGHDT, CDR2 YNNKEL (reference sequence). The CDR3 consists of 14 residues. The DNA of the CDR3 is TGTGCCAGAGCTAGCGGGAGACTAGGATACGAGCAGTACTTC. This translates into CARASGRLGYEQYF.

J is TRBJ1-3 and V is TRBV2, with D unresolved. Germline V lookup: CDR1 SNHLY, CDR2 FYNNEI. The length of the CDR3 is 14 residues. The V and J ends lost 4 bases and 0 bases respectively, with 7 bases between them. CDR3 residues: CASSVGVSGNTIYF. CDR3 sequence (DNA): TGTGCCAGCAGTGTCGGGGTCTCTGGAAACACCATATATTTT.

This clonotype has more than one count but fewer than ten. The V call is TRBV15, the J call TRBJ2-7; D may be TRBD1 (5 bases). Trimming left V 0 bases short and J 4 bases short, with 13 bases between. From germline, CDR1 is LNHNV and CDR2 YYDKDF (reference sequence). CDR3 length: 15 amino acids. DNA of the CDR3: TGTGCCACCAGCAGAGATGCAGGGCTGGGTTACGAGCAGTACTTC. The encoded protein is CATSRDAGLGYEQYF.

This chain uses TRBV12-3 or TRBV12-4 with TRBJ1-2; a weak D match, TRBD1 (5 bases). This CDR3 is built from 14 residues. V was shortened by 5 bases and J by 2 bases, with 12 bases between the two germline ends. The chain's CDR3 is CASSPRDRNYGYTF. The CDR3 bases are TGTGCCAGCAGTCCAAGGGACCGAAACTATGGCTACACCTTC.

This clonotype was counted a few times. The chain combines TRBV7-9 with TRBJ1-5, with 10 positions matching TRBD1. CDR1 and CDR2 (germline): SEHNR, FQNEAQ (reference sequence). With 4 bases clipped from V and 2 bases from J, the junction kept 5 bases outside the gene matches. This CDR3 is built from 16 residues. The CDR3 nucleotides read TGTGCCAGCAGCTCCAACGGGACAGGGGGCAATCAGCCCCAGCATTTT. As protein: CASSSNGTGGNQPQHF.

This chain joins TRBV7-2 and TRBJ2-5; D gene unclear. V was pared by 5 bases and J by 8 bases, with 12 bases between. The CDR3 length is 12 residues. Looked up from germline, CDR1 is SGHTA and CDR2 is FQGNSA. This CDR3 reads CASSPLWGTQYF. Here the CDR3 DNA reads TGTGCCAGCAGCCCACTTTGGGGAACCCAGTACTTC.

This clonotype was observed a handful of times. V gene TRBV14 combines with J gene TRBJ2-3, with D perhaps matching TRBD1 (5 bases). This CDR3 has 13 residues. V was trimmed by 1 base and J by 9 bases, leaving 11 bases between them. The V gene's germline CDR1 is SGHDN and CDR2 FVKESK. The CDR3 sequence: CASSQVDQGTQYF. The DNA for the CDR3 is TGTGCCAGCAGCCAAGTTGATCAGGGAACGCAGTATTTT. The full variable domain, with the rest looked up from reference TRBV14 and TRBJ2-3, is EAGVTQFPSHSVIEKGQTVTLRCDPISGHDNLYWYRRVMGKEIKFLLHFVKESKQDESGMPNNRFLAERTGGTYSTLKVQPAELEDSGVYFCASSQVDQGTQYFGPGTRLTVL.

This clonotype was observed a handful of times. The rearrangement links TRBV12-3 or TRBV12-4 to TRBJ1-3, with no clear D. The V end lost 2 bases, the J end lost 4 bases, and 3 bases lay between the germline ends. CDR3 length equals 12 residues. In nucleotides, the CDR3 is TGTGCCAGCAGTTTATGGGGAAACACCATATATTTT. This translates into CASSLWGNTIYF.

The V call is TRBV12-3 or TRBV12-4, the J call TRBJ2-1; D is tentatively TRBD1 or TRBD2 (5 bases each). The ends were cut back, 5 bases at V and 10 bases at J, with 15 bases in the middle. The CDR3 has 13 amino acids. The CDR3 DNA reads TGTGCCAGCAGTCGGGACGGAAGACAGGAGCAGTTCTTC. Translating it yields CASSRDGRQEQFF.

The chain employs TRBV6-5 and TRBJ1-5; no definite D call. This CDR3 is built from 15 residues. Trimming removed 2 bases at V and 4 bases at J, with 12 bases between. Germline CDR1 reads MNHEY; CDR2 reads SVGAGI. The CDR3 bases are TGTGCCAGCAGTTACGCGGGTCAGGAAAATCAGCCCCAGCATTTT. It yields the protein CASSYAGQENQPQHF.

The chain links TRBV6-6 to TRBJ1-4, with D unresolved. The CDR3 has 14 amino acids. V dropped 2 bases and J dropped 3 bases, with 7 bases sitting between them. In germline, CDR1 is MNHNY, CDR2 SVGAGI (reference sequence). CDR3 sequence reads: CASSYGIPNEKLFF. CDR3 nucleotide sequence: TGTGCCAGCAGTTACGGGATACCTAATGAAAAACTGTTTTTT.

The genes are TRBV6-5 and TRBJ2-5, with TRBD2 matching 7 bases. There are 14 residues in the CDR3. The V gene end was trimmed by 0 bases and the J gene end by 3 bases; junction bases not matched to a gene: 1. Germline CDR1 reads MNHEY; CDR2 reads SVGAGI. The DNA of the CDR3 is TGTGCCAGCAGTTACTCCGCGGGAGAAGAGACCCAGTACTTC. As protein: CASSYSAGEETQYF.

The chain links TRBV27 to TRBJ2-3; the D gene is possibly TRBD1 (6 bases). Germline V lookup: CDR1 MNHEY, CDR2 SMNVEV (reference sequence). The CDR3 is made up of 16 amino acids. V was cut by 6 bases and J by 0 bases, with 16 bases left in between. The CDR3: CASSAAITGSTDTQYF. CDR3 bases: TGTGCCAGCAGCGCCGCAATTACAGGGAGCACAGATACGCAGTATTTT.

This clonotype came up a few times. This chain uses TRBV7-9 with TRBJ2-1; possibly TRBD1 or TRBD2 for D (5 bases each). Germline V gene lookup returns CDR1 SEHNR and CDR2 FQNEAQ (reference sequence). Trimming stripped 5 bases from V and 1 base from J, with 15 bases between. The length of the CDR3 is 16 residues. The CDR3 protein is CASSPTGTLSYNEQFF. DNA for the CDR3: TGTGCCAGCAGCCCCACCGGGACGCTATCCTACAATGAGCAGTTCTTC.

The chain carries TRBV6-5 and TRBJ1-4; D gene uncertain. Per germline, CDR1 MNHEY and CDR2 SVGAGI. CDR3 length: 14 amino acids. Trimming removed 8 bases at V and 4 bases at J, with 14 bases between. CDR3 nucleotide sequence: TGTGCCAGCGGGCATAGATGGGGTAATGAAAAACTGTTTTTT. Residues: CASGHRWGNEKLFF.

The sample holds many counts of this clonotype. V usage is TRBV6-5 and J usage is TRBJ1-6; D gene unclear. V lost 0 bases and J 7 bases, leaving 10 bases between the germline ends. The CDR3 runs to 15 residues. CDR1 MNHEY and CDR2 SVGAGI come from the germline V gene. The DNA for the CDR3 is TGTGCCAGCAGTTACTCGAGTACGGCCAATTCACCCCTCCACTTT. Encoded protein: CASSYSSTANSPLHF.

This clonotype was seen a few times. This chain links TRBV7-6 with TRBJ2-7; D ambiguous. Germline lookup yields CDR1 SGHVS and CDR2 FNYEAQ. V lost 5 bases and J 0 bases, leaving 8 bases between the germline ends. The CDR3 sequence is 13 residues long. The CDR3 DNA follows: TGTGCCAGCAGCCAAGCCCCCTCCTACGAGCAGTACTTC. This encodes CASSQAPSYEQYF.

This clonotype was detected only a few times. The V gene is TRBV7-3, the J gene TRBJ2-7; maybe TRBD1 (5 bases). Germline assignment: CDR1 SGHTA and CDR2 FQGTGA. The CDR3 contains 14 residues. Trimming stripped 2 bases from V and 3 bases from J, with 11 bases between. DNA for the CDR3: TGTGCCAGCAGCTTATATCAGGGCAACTACGAGCAGTACTTC. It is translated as CASSLYQGNYEQYF.

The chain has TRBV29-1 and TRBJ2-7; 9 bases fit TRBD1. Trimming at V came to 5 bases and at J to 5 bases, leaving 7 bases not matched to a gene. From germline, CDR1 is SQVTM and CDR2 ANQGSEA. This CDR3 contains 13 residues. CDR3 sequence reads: CSVSPGQGDEQYF. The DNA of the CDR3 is TGCAGCGTTTCCCCGGGACAGGGTGACGAGCAGTACTTC.

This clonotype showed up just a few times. DNA of the CDR3: TGCAGCGTCGTAGGGCAGGAGCAGTACTTC. Residues: CSVVGQEQYF. The chain joins TRBV29-1 to TRBJ2-7, with D unclear. Looked up from germline, CDR1 is SQVTM and CDR2 is ANQGSEA. The CDR3 is 10 amino acids. V was pared by 6 bases and J by 7 bases, with 10 bases between.

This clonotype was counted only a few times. Here the CDR3 DNA reads TGTGCCAGCAGCGCCGAAAATCGTTTACCCCAGCATTTT. Protein product: CASSAENRLPQHF. The chain joins TRBV7-9 to TRBJ1-5; the D is unclear. From germline, CDR1 is SEHNR and CDR2 FQNEAQ (reference sequence). CDR3 length equals 13 residues. The V gene lost 5 bases and the J gene lost 10 bases, with 15 bases spanning the gap. The variable domain in full, completed from reference TRBV7-9 and TRBJ1-5, reads DTGVSQNPRHKITKRGQNVTFRCDPISEHNRLYWYRQTLGQGPEFLTYFQNEAQLEKSRLLSDRFSAERPKGSFSTLEIQRTEQGDSAMYLCASSAENRLPQHFGDGTRLSIL.

CDR3 coding DNA: TGTGCCAGCAGCCTACGGACAGGGAAGGACAATGAGCAGTTCTTC. Amino acids: CASSLRTGKDNEQFF. The V and J genes are TRBV7-9 and TRBJ2-1, with TRBD1 matching over 8 bases. Per the germline V gene, CDR1 is SEHNR and CDR2 is FQNEAQ (reference sequence). This CDR3 spans 15 amino acids. V shed 5 bases, J shed 5 bases, and the junction held 8 bases outside the gene matches. The full variable domain, its missing parts supplied by reference TRBV7-9 and TRBJ2-1, is DTGVSQNPRHKITKRGQNVTFRCDPISEHNRLYWYRQTLGQGPEFLTYFQNEAQLEKSRLLSDRFSAERPKGSFSTLEIQRTEQGDSAMYLCASSLRTGKDNEQFFGPGTRLTVL.

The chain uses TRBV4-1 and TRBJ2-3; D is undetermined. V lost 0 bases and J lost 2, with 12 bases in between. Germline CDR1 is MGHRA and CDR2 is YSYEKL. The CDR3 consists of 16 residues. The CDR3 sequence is CASSQDFAPATDTQYF. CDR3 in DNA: TGCGCCAGCAGCCAAGATTTCGCCCCCGCCACAGATACGCAGTATTTT.

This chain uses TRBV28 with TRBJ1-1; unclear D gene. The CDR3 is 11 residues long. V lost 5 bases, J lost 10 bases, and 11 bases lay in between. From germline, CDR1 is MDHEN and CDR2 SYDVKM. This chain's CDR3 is CASSPTRRAFF. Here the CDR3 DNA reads TGTGCCAGCAGTCCGACGAGGAGAGCTTTCTTT.

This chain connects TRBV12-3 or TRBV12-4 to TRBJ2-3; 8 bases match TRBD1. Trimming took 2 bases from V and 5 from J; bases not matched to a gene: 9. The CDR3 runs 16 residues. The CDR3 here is CASSLIGTGAKDTQYF. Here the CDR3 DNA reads TGTGCCAGCAGTTTAATTGGGACAGGAGCAAAAGATACGCAGTATTTT.